This TCR beta chain was sequenced for a study of OX40 agonist ivuxolimab in advanced cancers. General observations from the study: The authors also found low normalized T-cell clonal expansion in some nonresponders.

This clone has just one count. Antigen: not known. Sequenced by immunoSEQ multiplex PCR; TCRdb stores in-frame clones only, minus some. In the table there are some 100,000 clones, about nine tenths of which are singletons. Blood got drawn at baseline, again on cycle 4 day 1, and then on cycle 7 day 1. The receptor's source is an adult with an advanced solid tumor such as melanoma, head and neck, liver or kidney cancer. The input for sequencing was CD4+ or CD8+ T cells sorted from blood, taken in a trial of the OX40 agonist ivuxolimab.

CDR3 in amino acids: CASSFAGVQDTQYF. The CDR3 DNA reads as TGTGCCAGCAGCTTCGCGGGAGTTCAAGATACGCAGTATTTT. This chain joins TRBV7-2 and TRBJ2-3; TRBD2 matches at 7 bases. The germline V gene has CDR1 SGHTA and CDR2 FQGNSA. The CDR3 covers 14 residues. The V segment lost 3 bases and the J segment 5 bases; nucleotides outside the gene matches: 5.